The 13 T cell receptor beta chains presented below share a single source sample, sequenced in a study of T-cell reconstitution after alpha-beta-depleted transplantation in children. As it was prepared, the TCRbeta library received unique molecular identifiers. TCRdb passed the PCR reads through MiXCR, listing each CDR3 protein once. The table records about 500,000 distinct CDR3 sequences, about an eighth of them present only once. The sequencing here drew on PBMCs, mostly from graft donor cells, taken 180 days after TCRalphabeta/CD19-depleted stem cell transplant. All receptors derive from a female patient aged 2 to 10 who had a stem cell transplant for aplastic anemia, so the T cells may come from the graft donor.

This clonotype was detected ten times or more. The chain joins TRBV4-3 to TRBJ1-3, with 8 bases matching TRBD1. With 6 bases clipped from V and 0 bases from J, the junction kept 10 bases outside the gene matches. This CDR3 has 17 residues. Germline CDR1 and CDR2: LGHNA and YSLEER. CDR3 sequence reads: CASSRYGTGDSGNTIYF. The CDR3 DNA reads TGCGCCAGCAGTCGTTACGGGACAGGTGACTCTGGAAACACCATATATTTT.

This rearrangement joins TRBV10-3 to TRBJ2-5, with D perhaps being TRBD1 or TRBD2 (5 bases each). The CDR3 sequence is 13 residues long. V gave up 8 bases and J gave up 7 bases, with 17 bases separating them. Germline assignment: CDR1 ENHRY and CDR2 SYGVKD. CDR3: CAIGPGPKATQYF. The CDR3, as DNA: TGTGCCATCGGGCCGGGGCCCAAGGCGACCCAGTACTTC.

This chain joins TRBV28 and TRBJ1-6; the D is unclear. CDR1 is MDHEN, CDR2 SYDVKM, per germline. Trimming shortened V by 6 bases and J by 2 bases, and 20 bases separated the two germline ends. The CDR3 is 18 amino acids. The CDR3 DNA sequence: TGTGCCAGCAGCCCCTTTGGCCGGGGAGCCACCTATAATTCACCCCTCCACTTT. It specifies CASSPFGRGATYNSPLHF.

This clonotype was counted between two and nine times. The CDR3 nucleotides read TGTGCCAGCAGTTCATACAGGGAAGAGGAGACCCAGTACTTC. Amino acids: CASSSYREEETQYF. V gene TRBV28 combines with J gene TRBJ2-5, with a possible D match to TRBD1 (6 bases). Germline V gene sequence: CDR1 MDHEN, CDR2 SYDVKM. This CDR3 has 14 amino acids. The germline V and J ends were trimmed by 4 bases and 5 bases, with 14 bases remaining between them.

This chain links TRBV27 with TRBJ2-7; D may be TRBD1 (6 bases). Looked up from germline, CDR1 is MNHEY and CDR2 is SMNVEV (reference sequence). This CDR3 region has 14 residues. With 5 bases removed from V and 6 bases from J, the gap between germline ends came to 17 bases. The CDR3 DNA follows: TGTGCCAGCAGTCACGGGACATCTGGGGCCGAGCAGTACTTC. This encodes CASSHGTSGAEQYF.

The chain joins TRBV28 to TRBJ1-2, with 7 bases identical to TRBD1. The CDR3 runs to 11 residues. Germline values: CDR1 MDHEN, CDR2 SYDVKM. With V trimmed by 8 bases and J by 8 bases, 5 bases remained unmatched. Here the CDR3 reads CASSPTGGYTF. CDR3 nucleotides: TGTGCCAGCTCCCCGACAGGGGGCTACACCTTC.

The chain employs TRBV19 and TRBJ2-2, with 7 bases aligning to TRBD2. The ends lost 6 bases at V and 1 base at J; junction bases unmatched: 8. Germline V lookup: CDR1 LNHDA, CDR2 SQIVND (reference sequence). The CDR3 loop spans 16 amino acids. CDR3 sequence: CASRTETSLNTGELFF. The DNA for the CDR3 is TGTGCCAGTAGAACCGAGACTAGCCTGAACACCGGGGAGCTGTTTTTT. Looking up the rest from reference TRBV19 and TRBJ2-2 gives the full variable domain: DGGITQSPKYLFRKEGQNVTLSCEQNLNHDAMYWYRQDPGQGLRLIYYSQIVNDFQKGDIAEGYSVSREKKESFPLTVTSAQKNPTAFYLCASRTETSLNTGELFFGEGSRLTVL.

This clonotype was observed many times. This chain uses TRBV20-1 with TRBJ2-1, with 11 bases matching TRBD2. CDR3 size: 18 residues. With 5 bases clipped from V and 1 base from J, the junction kept 13 bases outside the gene matches. Germline CDR1 is DFQATT and CDR2 is SNEGSKA (reference sequence). The CDR3 region has the DNA TGCAGTGCTTTGCCGGGACTAGCGGATAGCGAATCCTACAATGAGCAGTTCTTC. It codes for CSALPGLADSESYNEQFF.

This clonotype was seen only a few times. The rearrangement uses TRBV7-2 and TRBJ2-7; 9 bases agree with TRBD2. Per the germline V gene, CDR1 is SGHTA and CDR2 is FQGNSA. The CDR3 extends over 19 amino acids. The trim removed 0 bases at V and 1 base at J, leaving 13 bases unmatched. For the CDR3, the DNA is TGTGCCAGCAGCTTAGCGCAAAAAACGGGCGGGAGGGGGTCCTACGAGCAGTACTTC. Its translation is CASSLAQKTGGRGSYEQYF.

There are a few counts of this clonotype. The chain uses TRBV7-2 and TRBJ1-2; D gene uncertain. V shed 1 base and J shed 7 bases, with 7 bases lying between them. CDR1 is SGHTA and CDR2 is FQGNSA in the germline V gene. The CDR3 contains 12 residues. For the CDR3, the DNA is TGTGCCAGCAGCTTAGTACTCGGTGGCTACACCTTC. This sequence encodes CASSLVLGGYTF.

This CDR3 is CASRRTSGRETQYF. CDR3 coding DNA: TGTGCCAGCAGAAGGACTAGCGGGAGAGAGACCCAGTACTTC. The rearrangement links TRBV12-3 or TRBV12-4 to TRBJ2-5; TRBD2 aligns across 13 bases. The CDR3 has 14 residues. V lost 6 bases, J lost 4 bases, and 2 bases stayed unmatched.

The rearrangement uses TRBV28 and TRBJ2-7; D call uncertain. This CDR3 is 13 amino acids long. Looked up from germline, CDR1 is MDHEN and CDR2 is SYDVKM. V lost 5 bases and J lost 2, with 10 bases in between. CDR3 amino acids: CASSGSIAYEQYV. CDR3 DNA: TGTGCCAGCAGTGGATCAATAGCCTACGAGCAGTACGTC.

This clonotype was observed a few times. The chain uses TRBV12-3 or TRBV12-4 and TRBJ1-3; D is ambiguous. CDR3 length equals 16 residues. V lost 1 base and J lost 8, with 18 bases in between. The CDR3 region has the DNA TGTGCCAGCAGTTTAGGGCGGACGCAGTGGAAAGACACCATATATTTT. Amino acids: CASSLGRTQWKDTIYF.